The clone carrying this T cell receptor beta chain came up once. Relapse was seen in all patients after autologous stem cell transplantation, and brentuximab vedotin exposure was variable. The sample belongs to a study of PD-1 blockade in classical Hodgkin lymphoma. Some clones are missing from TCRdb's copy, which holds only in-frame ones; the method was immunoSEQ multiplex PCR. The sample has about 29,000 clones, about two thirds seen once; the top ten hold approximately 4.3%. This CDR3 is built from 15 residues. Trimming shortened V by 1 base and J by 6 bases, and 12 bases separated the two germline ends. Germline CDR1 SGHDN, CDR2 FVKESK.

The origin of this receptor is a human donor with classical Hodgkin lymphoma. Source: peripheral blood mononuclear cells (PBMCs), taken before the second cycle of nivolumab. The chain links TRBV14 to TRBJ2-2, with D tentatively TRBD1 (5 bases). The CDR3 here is CASSQVATGAGELFF. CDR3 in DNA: TGTGCCAGCAGCCAAGTAGCAACAGGCGCCGGGGAGCTGTTTTTT.